The TCR beta chain under discussion was sequenced for a study of blood T cell repertoires in COVID-19. TCRdb keeps only in-frame clones here, not all; method: immunoSEQ multiplex PCR. The table lists around 100,000 clones, around 80% of them singletons. The V gene's germline CDR1 is SGHRS and CDR2 YFSETQ. Trimming shortened V by 0 bases and J by 4 bases, and 14 bases separated the two germline ends. The CDR3 sequence is 16 residues long. The receptor's source is a human donor in a cohort sampled during active COVID-19. The chain carries TRBV5-1 and TRBJ2-1; the D gene is possibly TRBD1 (6 bases). Source material: peripheral blood. CDR3 sequence (DNA): TGCGCCAGCAGCTTGGATGAGGGCACAGGGTACAATGAGCAGTTCTTC. Translation: CASSLDEGTGYNEQFF.